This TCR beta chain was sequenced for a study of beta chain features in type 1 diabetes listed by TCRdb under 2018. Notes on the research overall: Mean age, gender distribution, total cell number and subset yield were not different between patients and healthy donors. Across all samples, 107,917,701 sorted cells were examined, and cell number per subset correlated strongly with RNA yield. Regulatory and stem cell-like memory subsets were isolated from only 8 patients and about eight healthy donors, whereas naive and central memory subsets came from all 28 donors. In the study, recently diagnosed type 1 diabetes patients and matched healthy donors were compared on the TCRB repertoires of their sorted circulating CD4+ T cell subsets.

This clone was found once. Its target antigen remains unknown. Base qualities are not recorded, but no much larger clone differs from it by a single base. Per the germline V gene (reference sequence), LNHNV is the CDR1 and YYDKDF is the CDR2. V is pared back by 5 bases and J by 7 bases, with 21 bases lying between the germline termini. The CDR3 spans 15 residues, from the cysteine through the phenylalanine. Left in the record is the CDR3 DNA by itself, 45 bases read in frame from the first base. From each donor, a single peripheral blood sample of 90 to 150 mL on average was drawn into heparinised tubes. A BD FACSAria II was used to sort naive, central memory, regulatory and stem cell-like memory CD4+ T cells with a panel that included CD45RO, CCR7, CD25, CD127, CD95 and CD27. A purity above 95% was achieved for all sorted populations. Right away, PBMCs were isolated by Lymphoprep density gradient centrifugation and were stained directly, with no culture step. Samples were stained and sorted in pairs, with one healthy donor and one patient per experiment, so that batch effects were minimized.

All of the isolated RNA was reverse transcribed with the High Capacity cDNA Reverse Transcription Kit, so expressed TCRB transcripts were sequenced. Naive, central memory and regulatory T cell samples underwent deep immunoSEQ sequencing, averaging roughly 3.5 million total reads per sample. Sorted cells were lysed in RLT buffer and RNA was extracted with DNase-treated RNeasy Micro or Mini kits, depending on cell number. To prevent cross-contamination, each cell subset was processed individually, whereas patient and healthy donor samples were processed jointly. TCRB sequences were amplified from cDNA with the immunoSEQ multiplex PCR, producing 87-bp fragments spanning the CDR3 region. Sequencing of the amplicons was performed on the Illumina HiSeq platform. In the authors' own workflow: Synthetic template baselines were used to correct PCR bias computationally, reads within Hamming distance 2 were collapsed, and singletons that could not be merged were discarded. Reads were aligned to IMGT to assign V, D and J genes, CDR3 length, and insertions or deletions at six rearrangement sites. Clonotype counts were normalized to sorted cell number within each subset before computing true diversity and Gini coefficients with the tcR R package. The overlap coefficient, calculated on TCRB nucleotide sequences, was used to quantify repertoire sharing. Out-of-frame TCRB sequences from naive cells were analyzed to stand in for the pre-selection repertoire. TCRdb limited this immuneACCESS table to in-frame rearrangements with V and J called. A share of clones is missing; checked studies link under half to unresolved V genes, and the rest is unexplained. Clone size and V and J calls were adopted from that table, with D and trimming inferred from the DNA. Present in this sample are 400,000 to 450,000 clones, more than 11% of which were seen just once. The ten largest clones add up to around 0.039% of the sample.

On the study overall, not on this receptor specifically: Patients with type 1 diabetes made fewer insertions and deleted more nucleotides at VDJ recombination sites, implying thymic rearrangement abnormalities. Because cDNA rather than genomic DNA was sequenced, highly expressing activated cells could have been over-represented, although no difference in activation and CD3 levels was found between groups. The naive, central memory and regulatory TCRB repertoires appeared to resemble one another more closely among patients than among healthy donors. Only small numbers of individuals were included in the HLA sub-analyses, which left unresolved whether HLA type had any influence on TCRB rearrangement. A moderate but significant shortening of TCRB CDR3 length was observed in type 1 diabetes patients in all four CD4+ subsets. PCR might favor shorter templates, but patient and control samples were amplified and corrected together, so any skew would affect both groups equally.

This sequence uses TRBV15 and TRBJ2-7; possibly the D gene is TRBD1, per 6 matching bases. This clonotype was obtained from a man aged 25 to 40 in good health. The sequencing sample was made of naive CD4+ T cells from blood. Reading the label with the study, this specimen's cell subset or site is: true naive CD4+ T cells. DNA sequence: TGTGCCACCAGCTTGAGAGCAGGGACACTCGGGGAGCAGTACTTC. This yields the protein CATSLRAGTLGEQYF.